These 17 T cell receptor beta chains originate from one sample sequenced in a study of T-cell memory formation after mild COVID-19. Each CDR3 protein gets one entry after TCRdb re-called the 5' RACE reads with MiXCR. This sample has about 57,000 distinct CDR3 sequences, with 9.5% to 15% found just once. Sequenced material: PBMCs or a T cell subset sorted from them (not recorded which). The receptors here all came from a man between 18 and 35 years old who had mild COVID-19 (a few samples of this study predate the infection). Cell type and time point are not known.

This clonotype was seen many times. The chain employs TRBV7-2 and TRBJ2-7; TRBD1 might be the D (6 bases). Per germline, CDR1 SGHTA and CDR2 FQGNSA. The V end lost 0 bases, the J end lost 5 bases, and 11 bases lay between the germline ends. CDR3 length equals 14 residues. The CDR3 nucleotides are TGTGCCAGCAGCTTAGCGTCAGGGGCGAACGAGCAGTACGTC. This translates into CASSLASGANEQYV.

There are many counts of this clonotype. This chain connects TRBV5-1 to TRBJ2-3, with 10 bases matching TRBD1. In germline, CDR1 is SGHRS, CDR2 YFSETQ. Unmatched junction bases numbered 8, after V lost 2 bases and J lost 5 bases. This CDR3 comprises 16 residues. CDR3 DNA sequence: TGCGCCAGCAGCTTTTCCGGCGGGGACAGGGGAGATACGCAGTATTTT. Protein product: CASSFSGGDRGDTQYF.

This clonotype came up a few times. The J gene is TRBJ2-3, the V gene TRBV20-1, with D perhaps given as TRBD1 or TRBD2 (5 bases each). Looked up from germline, CDR1 is DFQATT and CDR2 is SNEGSKA (reference sequence). This CDR3 region has 13 residues. The germline V and J ends were trimmed by 0 bases and 8 bases, with 12 bases remaining between them. The DNA of the CDR3 is TGCAGTGCTAGAGATGTTGCTGGGGGTACGCAGTATTTT. It yields the protein CSARDVAGGTQYF.

V gene TRBV20-1 combines with J gene TRBJ2-1; D possibly corresponds to TRBD2 (6 bases). V shed 3 bases and J shed 0 bases, with 15 bases lying between them. Germline V CDR1 and CDR2: DFQATT, SNEGSKA (reference sequence). The CDR3 spans 16 residues. The CDR3 is CSARDPGLSSYNEQFF. Written as DNA, the CDR3 is TGCAGTGCTAGGGATCCGGGACTTAGCTCCTACAATGAGCAGTTCTTC.

This chain connects TRBV7-9 to TRBJ1-6; D call uncertain. Germline V gives CDR1 SEHNR, CDR2 FQNEAQ (reference sequence). This CDR3 spans 13 amino acids. Between the trimmed V and J ends, which lost 5 bases and 15 bases, there was a span of 17 bases. This CDR3 reads CASSIRNGDFLHF. Written as DNA, the CDR3 is TGTGCCAGCAGCATCCGGAACGGTGATTTCCTCCACTTT.

This clonotype was recorded at least ten times. This chain uses TRBV6-2 or TRBV6-3 with TRBJ2-1, with 10 bases matching TRBD1. Germline V CDR1 and CDR2: MNHEY, SVGEGT. V lost 5 bases and J lost 14; bases outside the gene matches: 12. There are 14 residues in the CDR3. CDR3: CASSTSPDRGREFF. Written as DNA, the CDR3 is TGTGCCAGCAGTACAAGCCCGGACAGGGGGAGGGAGTTCTTC.

This CDR3 reads CASSLDRYQETQYF. Here the CDR3 DNA reads TGTGCCAGCAGCTTGGACAGATACCAAGAGACCCAGTACTTC. The rearrangement links TRBV5-4 to TRBJ2-5; D call uncertain. CDR1 SGHNT and CDR2 YYREEE come from the germline V gene (reference sequence). Trimming pared 0 bases from V and 0 bases from J, leaving 6 bases between. CDR3 length: 14 amino acids.

This clonotype was observed many times. This sequence joins TRBV7-2 and TRBJ2-4; D is perhaps TRBD2 (5 bases). The V gene lost 2 bases and the J gene lost 0 bases, with 20 bases spanning the gap. Per the germline V gene, CDR1 is SGHTA and CDR2 is FQGNSA. This CDR3 region has 19 residues. CDR3 nucleotides: TGTGCCAGCAGCTTATTTATCGGGGAGCGACGACTAGCCAAAAACATTCAGTACTTC. It is translated as CASSLFIGERRLAKNIQYF. Supplemented by reference TRBV7-2 and TRBJ2-4, the full variable domain reads GAGVSQSPSNKVTEKGKDVELRCDPISGHTALYWYRQSLGQGLEFLIYFQGNSAPDKSGLPSDRFSAERTGGSVSTLTIQRTQQEDSAVYLCASSLFIGERRLAKNIQYFGAGTRLSVL.

The chain links TRBV7-2 to TRBJ1-1; perhaps TRBD1 as D (6 bases). CDR1 and CDR2 (germline): SGHTA, FQGNSA. CDR3 length equals 15 residues. V was pared by 7 bases and J by 4 bases, with 19 bases between. DNA of the CDR3: TGTGCCAGCATGAAAAGGGGGGGAGTAGGCACTGAAGCTTTCTTT. Translated: CASMKRGGVGTEAFF.

This clonotype was observed a few times. The CDR3 loop is CASRRQRSETQYF. Here the CDR3 DNA reads TGTGCCAGCCGTCGGCAGCGTTCAGAGACCCAGTACTTC. The chain is built from TRBV27 and TRBJ2-5; D not resolved. The CDR3 spans 13 residues. From germline, CDR1 is MNHEY and CDR2 SMNVEV (reference sequence). Trimming took 8 bases from V and 4 from J, leaving 14 bases between them.

This clonotype was counted ten times or more. The V gene is TRBV5-1, the J gene TRBJ2-3; D assignment may be TRBD1 or TRBD2 (5 bases each). The CDR3 contains 15 residues. Trimming pared 4 bases from V and 7 bases from J, leaving 19 bases between. Germline loops: CDR1 SGHRS, CDR2 YFSETQ. For the CDR3, the DNA is TGCGCCAGCAGCACCGGGACGCCGGGCAGGAATACGCAGTATTTT. Translated, it gives CASSTGTPGRNTQYF.

The V gene is TRBV2, the J gene TRBJ2-3; D unclear. This CDR3 is 16 amino acids long. The germline gives CDR1 SNHLY, CDR2 FYNNEI. The V and J ends lost 10 bases and 0 bases respectively, with 20 bases between them. The CDR3 coding sequence is TGTGCCAACACACTCATTGAGACACGTAGCACAGATACGCAGTATTTT. Protein sequence: CANTLIETRSTDTQYF.

The table lists this clonotype with a few counts. The chain is built from TRBV18 and TRBJ2-7; 7 nucleotides line up with TRBD2. This CDR3 has 13 amino acids. CDR1 is KGHSH and CDR2 is LQKENI in the germline V gene. Trimming at V came to 3 bases and at J to 2 bases, leaving 1 base not matched to a gene. The CDR3 sequence: CASSPGGTYEQYF. Written as DNA, the CDR3 is TGTGCCAGCTCACCGGGAGGGACCTACGAGCAGTACTTC.

This clonotype showed up just a few times. J is TRBJ1-6 and V is TRBV27; D is ambiguous. V was trimmed by 6 bases and J by 14 bases, leaving 20 bases between them. The germline V gene encodes CDR1 MNHEY and CDR2 SMNVEV (reference sequence). This CDR3 is 14 amino acids long. As DNA, the CDR3 is TGTGCCAGCAGCTTACAGTATTCGGTCAGCGCCCTCCACTTT. This encodes CASSLQYSVSALHF.

The sample holds a few counts of this clonotype. This chain links TRBV29-1 with TRBJ2-6; D unclear. The germline CDR1 and CDR2 sequences are SQVTM and ANQGSEA. The CDR3 is 14 amino acids. Trimming took 2 bases from V and 0 from J, leaving 5 bases between them. The CDR3 loop is CSVETSSGANVLTF. The CDR3 nucleotides are TGCAGCGTTGAAACGAGCTCTGGGGCCAACGTCCTGACTTTC.

V gene TRBV20-1 combines with J gene TRBJ2-3; no clear D gene. V lost 0 bases, J lost 1 base, and 8 bases lay in between. CDR1 and CDR2 (germline): DFQATT, SNEGSKA (reference sequence). The CDR3 consists of 14 residues. The CDR3 loop is CSARDPGRTDTQYF. CDR3 in DNA: TGCAGTGCTAGAGACCCAGGTCGCACAGATACGCAGTATTTT.

This clonotype was found many times. The genes are TRBV7-2 and TRBJ2-4, with 8 bases lining up with TRBD1. Unmatched junction bases numbered 4, after V lost 1 base and J lost 5 bases. The CDR3 totals 15 residues. Germline CDR1 and CDR2: SGHTA and FQGNSA. The CDR3 DNA follows: TGTGCCAGCAGCTTAGGTTTACAGGGGGAAAACATTCAGTACTTC. It yields the protein CASSLGLQGENIQYF.